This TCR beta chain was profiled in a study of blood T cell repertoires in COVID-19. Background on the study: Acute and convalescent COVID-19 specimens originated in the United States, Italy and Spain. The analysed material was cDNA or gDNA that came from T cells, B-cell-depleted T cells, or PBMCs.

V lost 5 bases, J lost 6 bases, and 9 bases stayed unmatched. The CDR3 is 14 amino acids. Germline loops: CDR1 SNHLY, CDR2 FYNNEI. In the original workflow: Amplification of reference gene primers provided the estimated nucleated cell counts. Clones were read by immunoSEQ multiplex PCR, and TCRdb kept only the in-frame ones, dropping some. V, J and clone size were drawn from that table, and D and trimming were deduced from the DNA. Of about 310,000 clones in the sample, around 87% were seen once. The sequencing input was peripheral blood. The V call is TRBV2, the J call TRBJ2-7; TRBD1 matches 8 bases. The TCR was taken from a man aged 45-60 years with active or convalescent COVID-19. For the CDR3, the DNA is TGTGCCAGCAGTTATTCGGGACAGGACAGCGAGCAGTACTTC. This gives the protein CASSYSGQDSEQYF.